A single sample gave rise to the 27 T cell receptor beta chains below, sequenced in a study of identical twins. TCRdb reanalysed the 5' RACE reads using MiXCR and keeps one entry per CDR3 protein. In the table there are hundreds of thousands of distinct CDR3 sequences, around a tenth of which are singletons. The sample consisted of memory (CD45RO+) T cells sorted from blood. The receptors originated from a woman in her late teens or twenties in good health.

This clonotype was detected only a few times. The chain combines TRBV7-9 with TRBJ1-6, with D unresolved. The length of the CDR3 is 12 residues. The germline V gene encodes CDR1 SEHNR and CDR2 FQNEAQ (reference sequence). Trimming removed 2 bases at V and 14 bases at J, with 10 bases between. The CDR3 nucleotides read TGTGCCAGCAGCTTATCTTCGAGGGCCCTCCACTTT. Its translation: CASSLSSRALHF. The full variable domain, rest sourced from reference TRBV7-9 and TRBJ1-6, is DTGVSQNPRHKITKRGQNVTFRCDPISEHNRLYWYRQTLGQGPEFLTYFQNEAQLEKSRLLSDRFSAERPKGSFSTLEIQRTEQGDSAMYLCASSLSSRALHFGNGTRLTVT.

The CDR3 reads CATSDPGVAYNEQFF. In DNA, the CDR3 is TGTGCCACCAGTGACCCAGGGGTGGCCTACAATGAGCAGTTCTTC. This chain uses TRBV24-1 with TRBJ2-1, with D possibly being TRBD1 (6 bases). V lost 4 bases and J lost 2, with 11 bases in between. From germline, CDR1 is KGHDR and CDR2 SFDVKD. The CDR3 extends over 15 amino acids.

This clonotype was recorded many times. The chain combines TRBV11-2 with TRBJ2-3; D remains unclear. The CDR3 contains 14 residues. Trimming stripped 4 bases from V and 1 base from J, with 9 bases between. Per the germline V gene, CDR1 is SGHAT and CDR2 is FQNNGV. CDR3 sequence reads: CASSSQSGTDTQYF. Written as DNA, the CDR3 is TGTGCCAGCAGCTCACAGAGCGGCACAGATACGCAGTATTTT.

This rearrangement joins TRBV7-2 to TRBJ2-4; D is possibly TRBD1 or TRBD2 (5 bases each). Trimming shortened V by 0 bases and J by 7 bases, and 10 bases separated the two germline ends. Germline V gene lookup returns CDR1 SGHTA and CDR2 FQGNSA. The CDR3 is 14 amino acids. CDR3 bases: TGTGCCAGCAGCTTAGCGAGGGACGCTAACATTCAGTACTTC. This translates into CASSLARDANIQYF.

This clonotype was observed a handful of times. The chain joins TRBV6-1 to TRBJ2-7, with TRBD2 identical over 12 bases. V lost 7 bases, J lost 4 bases, and 5 bases stayed unmatched. Germline CDR1 is MNHNS and CDR2 is SASEGT. This CDR3 contains 14 residues. The CDR3 sequence: CASISGTSGYEQYF. For the CDR3, the DNA is TGTGCCAGCATCTCCGGGACTAGCGGGTACGAGCAGTACTTC.

This clonotype was seen a few times. This chain joins TRBV6-5 and TRBJ2-5; TRBD2 matches at 10 bases. With 0 bases clipped from V and 5 bases from J, the junction kept 9 bases outside the gene matches. Germline assignment: CDR1 MNHEY and CDR2 SVGAGI. This CDR3 contains 17 residues. CDR3 coding DNA: TGTGCCAGCAGTTACTCGGCTAGCGGGGGCTCTAGGGAGACCCAGTACTTC. Encoded protein: CASSYSASGGSRETQYF.

This clonotype was counted a few times. The chain carries TRBV9 and TRBJ1-2; D unclear. This CDR3 has 13 residues. In germline, CDR1 is SGDLS, CDR2 YYNGEE. V dropped 2 bases and J dropped 2 bases, with 7 bases sitting between them. The CDR3, as DNA: TGTGCCAGCAGCGTTTCAGTGAACTATGGCTACACCTTC. It yields the protein CASSVSVNYGYTF.

The V and J genes are TRBV2 and TRBJ2-7; no firm D call. This CDR3 region has 13 residues. V was shortened by 5 bases and J by 7 bases, with 15 bases between the two germline ends. Germline CDR1 is SNHLY and CDR2 is FYNNEI. The chain's CDR3 is CASSTGGRVEQYF. The CDR3 DNA is TGTGCCAGCAGTACCGGCGGTAGGGTAGAGCAGTACTTC.

In its sample, this clonotype was seen once. CDR3 residues: CASSWGQQKGEQYF. The CDR3 region has the DNA TGCGCCAGCAGCTGGGGCCAGCAAAAGGGCGAGCAGTACTTC. V and J are TRBV5-1 and TRBJ2-7, with a weak D call TRBD1 (5 bases). Trimming cost V 3 bases and J 6 bases, with 16 bases left between them. The germline V gene encodes CDR1 SGHRS and CDR2 YFSETQ. The CDR3 sequence is 14 residues long. The whole variable domain, remainder taken from reference TRBV5-1 and TRBJ2-7, is KAGVTQTPRYLIKTRGQQVTLSCSPISGHRSVSWYQQTPGQGLQFLFEYFSETQRNKGNFPGRFSGRQFSNSRSEMNVSTLELGDSALYLCASSWGQQKGEQYFGPGTRLTVT.

This clonotype was found many times. The genes are TRBV20-1 and TRBJ2-7; weak D call: TRBD1 (6 bases). Deletions cut 6 bases from V and 3 bases from J, with 15 bases between. The CDR3 covers 13 residues. Germline lookup yields CDR1 DFQATT and CDR2 SNEGSKA (reference sequence). The DNA of the CDR3 is TGCAGTGCCAGGGGACCAGCAGTCTACGAGCAGTACTTC. Translating it yields CSARGPAVYEQYF.

The rearrangement joins TRBV14 to TRBJ2-1; 15 bases agree with TRBD2. With V trimmed by 4 bases and J by 0 bases, 10 bases remained unmatched. Germline V gene lookup returns CDR1 SGHDN and CDR2 FVKESK. The CDR3 extends over 20 amino acids. CDR3 sequence (DNA): TGTGCCAGCAGCCTTCTGAAGGGACTAGCGGGAGGAACCTCCTACAATGAGCAGTTCTTC. Encoded protein: CASSLLKGLAGGTSYNEQFF.

The chain employs TRBV5-4 and TRBJ2-1; D may be TRBD1 (6 bases). CDR3 size: 14 residues. Germline values: CDR1 SGHNT, CDR2 YYREEE (reference sequence). Trimming took 6 bases from V and 3 from J, leaving 13 bases between them. The CDR3 nucleotides are TGTGCCAGCACCCCGGGACATATCTACAATGAGCAGTTCTTC. Protein product: CASTPGHIYNEQFF.

The chain carries TRBV6-6 and TRBJ2-1; no reliable D call. Germline-derived CDR1 and CDR2 are MNHNY and SVGAGI (reference sequence). The CDR3 runs 11 residues. V dropped 2 bases and J dropped 12 bases, with 8 bases sitting between them. CDR3 bases: TGTGCCAGCAGTTACCGTATGGGGCAGTTCTTC. It is translated as CASSYRMGQFF.

This clonotype was counted between two and nine times. CDR3 in DNA: TGTGCCAGCAACAACATAGTCCACCCAGGTCTCGAGCAGTACTTC. This encodes CASNNIVHPGLEQYF. This chain connects TRBV7-3 to TRBJ2-7; unclear D gene. Looked up from germline, CDR1 is SGHTA and CDR2 is FQGTGA. V lost 7 bases to trimming and J lost 6 bases, with 22 bases between them. The CDR3 runs to 15 residues.

This chain links TRBV6-1 with TRBJ1-5, with D unclear. The V and J ends lost 6 bases and 3 bases respectively, with 15 bases between them. CDR1 and CDR2 (germline): MNHNS, SASEGT. This CDR3 is 15 amino acids long. The CDR3 DNA reads TGTGCCAGCAGACCCGGGGAGGGTACCAATCAGCCCCAGCATTTT. Translating it yields CASRPGEGTNQPQHF.

V and J are TRBV27 and TRBJ2-5, with TRBD1 matching over 8 bases. V dropped 5 bases and J dropped 9; count of bases not matched to a gene: 8. In germline, CDR1 is MNHEY, CDR2 SMNVEV (reference sequence). The length of the CDR3 is 13 residues. This chain's CDR3 is CASSPDREYPQYF. CDR3 coding DNA: TGTGCCAGCAGTCCGGACAGGGAGTATCCCCAGTACTTC.

J is TRBJ2-1 and V is TRBV11-2; 14 bases match TRBD2. CDR1 and CDR2 (germline): SGHAT, FQNNGV. The CDR3 has 18 residues. V lost 1 base to trimming and J lost 6 bases; unmatched junction nucleotides: 8. The CDR3 is CASSLVTLGLAGVNEQFF. The DNA of the CDR3 is TGTGCCAGCAGCTTAGTTACATTGGGACTAGCGGGAGTCAATGAGCAGTTCTTC.

The chain is built from TRBV24-1 and TRBJ2-2; D gene unclear. Germline-derived CDR1 and CDR2 are KGHDR and SFDVKD. This CDR3 comprises 12 residues. The V gene lost 5 bases and the J gene lost 4 bases, with 4 bases spanning the gap. The CDR3: CATSVSTGELFF. CDR3 in DNA: TGTGCCACCAGTGTATCCACCGGGGAGCTGTTTTTT.

The gene calls are TRBV6-1 and TRBJ1-3, with D unclear. V lost 10 bases and J lost 4, with 11 bases in between. The germline CDR1 and CDR2 sequences are MNHNS and SASEGT. The CDR3 consists of 12 residues. CDR3 amino acids: CAIRTGGNTIYF. The CDR3 DNA is TGTGCCATTCGGACGGGGGGAAACACCATATATTTT.

The rearrangement links TRBV7-9 to TRBJ2-2; no definite D call. Trimming shortened V by 5 bases and J by 6 bases, and 7 bases separated the two germline ends. Germline loops: CDR1 SEHNR, CDR2 FQNEAQ (reference sequence). This CDR3 contains 12 residues. The CDR3 loop reads CASSQLAGELFF. Here the CDR3 DNA reads TGTGCCAGCAGCCAGCTAGCCGGGGAGCTGTTTTTT. The whole variable domain, remainder taken from reference TRBV7-9 and TRBJ2-2, is DTGVSQNPRHKITKRGQNVTFRCDPISEHNRLYWYRQTLGQGPEFLTYFQNEAQLEKSRLLSDRFSAERPKGSFSTLEIQRTEQGDSAMYLCASSQLAGELFFGEGSRLTVL.

The table lists this clonotype with a few counts. This chain links TRBV2 with TRBJ1-2, with D hard to call. This CDR3 region has 11 residues. Per the germline V gene, CDR1 is SNHLY and CDR2 is FYNNEI. V lost 3 bases and J lost 3, with 2 bases in between. Here the CDR3 reads CASSEDYGYTF. The CDR3 nucleotides are TGTGCCAGCAGTGAGGACTATGGCTACACCTTC.

This clonotype was seen more than once but under ten times. The rearrangement links TRBV5-6 to TRBJ1-2; D uncertain. The CDR3 loop spans 12 amino acids. V was cut by 2 bases and J by 8 bases, with 10 bases left in between. Germline assignment: CDR1 SGHDT and CDR2 YYEEEE. CDR3 sequence: CASSFSQSGYTF. The CDR3 bases are TGTGCCAGCAGCTTCTCCCAGTCAGGCTACACCTTC.

This sequence joins TRBV6-2 or TRBV6-3 and TRBJ2-7, with no clear D. Germline V gene data show CDR1 as MNHEY and CDR2 as SVGEGT. Trimming removed 6 bases at V and 2 bases at J, with 14 bases between. The length of the CDR3 is 14 residues. The CDR3 reads CASRALRAPYEQYF. DNA of the CDR3: TGTGCCAGCAGGGCTTTGAGAGCCCCCTACGAGCAGTACTTC.

This clonotype has a handful of counts. The chain links TRBV5-1 to TRBJ1-6; perhaps TRBD1 as D (6 bases). Germline lookup yields CDR1 SGHRS and CDR2 YFSETQ. CDR3 length: 14 amino acids. The ends were cut back, 2 bases at V and 10 bases at J, with 13 bases in the middle. The CDR3 loop reads CASSFPDSRSPLHF. The CDR3 nucleotides read TGCGCCAGCAGCTTTCCGGACAGTAGATCACCCCTCCACTTT.

The V gene is TRBV1, the J gene TRBJ2-7; the listed D gene, TRBD1, was not tested against the DNA. TRBV1 is assigned pseudogene status. The CDR3 extends over 15 amino acids. The DNA of the CDR3 is TGCACCAGCAGCTGGACCGCCCCAACACCTCTCGAGCAGTACTTC. Encoded protein: CTSSWTAPTPLEQYF.

This clonotype was detected many times. The chain carries TRBV5-1 and TRBJ1-2; TRBD1 might be the D (5 bases). The germline V gene has CDR1 SGHRS and CDR2 YFSETQ. The V end lost 4 bases, the J end lost 3 bases, and 13 bases lay between the germline ends. The CDR3 consists of 14 residues. CDR3 bases: TGCGCCAGCAGCGCCTACGGAGGGGACTATGGCTACACCTTC. It yields the protein CASSAYGGDYGYTF.

This clonotype was seen many times. CDR3 DNA: TGCAGTGCTCCGCCCGCTATAGCGGGTAGCACAGATACGCAGTATTTT. Protein: CSAPPAIAGSTDTQYF. The J gene is TRBJ2-3, the V gene TRBV20-1, with TRBD2 matching over 7 bases. Germline loops: CDR1 DFQATT, CDR2 SNEGSKA (reference sequence). The trim removed 5 bases at V and 0 bases at J, leaving 11 bases unmatched. The CDR3 consists of 16 residues.